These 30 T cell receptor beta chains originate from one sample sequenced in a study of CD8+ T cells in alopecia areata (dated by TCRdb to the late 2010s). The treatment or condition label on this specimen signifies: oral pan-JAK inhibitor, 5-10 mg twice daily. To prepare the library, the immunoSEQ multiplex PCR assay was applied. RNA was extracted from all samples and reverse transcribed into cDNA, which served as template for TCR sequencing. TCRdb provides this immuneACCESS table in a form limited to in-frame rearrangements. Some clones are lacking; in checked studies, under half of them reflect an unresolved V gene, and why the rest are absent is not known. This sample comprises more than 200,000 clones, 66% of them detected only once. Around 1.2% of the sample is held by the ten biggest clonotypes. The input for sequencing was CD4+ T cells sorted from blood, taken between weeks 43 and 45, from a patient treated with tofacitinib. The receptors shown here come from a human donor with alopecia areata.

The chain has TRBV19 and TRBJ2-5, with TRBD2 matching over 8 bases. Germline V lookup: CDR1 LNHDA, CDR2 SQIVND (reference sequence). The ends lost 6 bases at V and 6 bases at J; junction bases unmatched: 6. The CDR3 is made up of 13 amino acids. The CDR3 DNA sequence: TGTGCCAGTAGCCCGGGAGGGGTAAAGACCCAGTACTTC. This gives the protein CASSPGGVKTQYF.

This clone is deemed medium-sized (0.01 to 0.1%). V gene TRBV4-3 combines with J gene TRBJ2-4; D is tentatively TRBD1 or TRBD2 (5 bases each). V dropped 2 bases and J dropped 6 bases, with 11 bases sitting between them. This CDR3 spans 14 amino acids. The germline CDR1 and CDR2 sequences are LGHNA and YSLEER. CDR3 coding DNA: TGCGCCAGCAGCCAACAAACCGGGACAAACATTCAGTACTTC. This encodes CASSQQTGTNIQYF.

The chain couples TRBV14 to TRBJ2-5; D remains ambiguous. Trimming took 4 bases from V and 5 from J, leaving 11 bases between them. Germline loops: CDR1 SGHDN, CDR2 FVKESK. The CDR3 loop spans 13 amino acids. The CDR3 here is CASSRDLGETQYF. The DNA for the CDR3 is TGTGCCAGCAGCCGCGATCTAGGGGAGACCCAGTACTTC.

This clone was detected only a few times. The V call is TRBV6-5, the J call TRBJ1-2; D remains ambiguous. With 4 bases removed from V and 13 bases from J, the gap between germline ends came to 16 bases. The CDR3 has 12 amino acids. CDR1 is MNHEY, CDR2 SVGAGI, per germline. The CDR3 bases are TGTGCCAGCAGTTCAGGACCGCTTCTGGGCACCTTC. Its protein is CASSSGPLLGTF.

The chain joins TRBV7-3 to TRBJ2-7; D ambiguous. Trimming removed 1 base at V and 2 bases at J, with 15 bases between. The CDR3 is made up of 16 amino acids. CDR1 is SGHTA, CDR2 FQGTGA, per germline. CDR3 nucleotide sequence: TGTGCCAGCAGCTTAATAGAGCGTGGCAGCACCTACGAGCAGTACTTC. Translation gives CASSLIERGSTYEQYF.

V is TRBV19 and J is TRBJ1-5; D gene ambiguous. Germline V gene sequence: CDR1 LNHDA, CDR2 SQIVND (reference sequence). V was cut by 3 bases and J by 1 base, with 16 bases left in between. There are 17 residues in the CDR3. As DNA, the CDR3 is TGTGCCAGTAGTATCCTGGGCTTGACTGGCAGCAATCAGCCCCAGCATTTT. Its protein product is CASSILGLTGSNQPQHF.

The CDR3 nucleotides read TGCAGCGTTGAAGGACAGTACGAGCACTATGGCTACACCTTC. It is translated as CSVEGQYEHYGYTF. V usage is TRBV29-1 and J usage is TRBJ1-2, with D possibly being TRBD1 (5 bases). Per germline, CDR1 SQVTM and CDR2 ANQGSEA. The CDR3 is 14 amino acids. V lost 1 base to trimming and J lost 3 bases, with 12 bases between them.

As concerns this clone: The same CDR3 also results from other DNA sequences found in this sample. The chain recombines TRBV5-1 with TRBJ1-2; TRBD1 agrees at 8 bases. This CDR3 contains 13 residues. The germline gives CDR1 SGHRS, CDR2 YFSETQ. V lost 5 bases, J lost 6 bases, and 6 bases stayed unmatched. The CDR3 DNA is TGCGCCAGCAGTCTTGCAGGGGGCGATGGCTACACCTTC. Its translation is CASSLAGGDGYTF.

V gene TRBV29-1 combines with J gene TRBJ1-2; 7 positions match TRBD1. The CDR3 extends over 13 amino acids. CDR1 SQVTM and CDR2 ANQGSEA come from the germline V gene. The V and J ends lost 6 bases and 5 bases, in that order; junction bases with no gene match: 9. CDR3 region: CSVTGVLGYGYTF. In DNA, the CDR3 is TGCAGCGTAACAGGGGTATTAGGATATGGCTACACCTTC.

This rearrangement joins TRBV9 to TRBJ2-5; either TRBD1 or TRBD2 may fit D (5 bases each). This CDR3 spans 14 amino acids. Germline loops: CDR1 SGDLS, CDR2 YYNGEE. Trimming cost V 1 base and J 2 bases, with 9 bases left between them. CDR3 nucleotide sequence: TGTGCCAGCAGCGTAATGGGACGGCAAGAGACCCAGTACTTC. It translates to CASSVMGRQETQYF.

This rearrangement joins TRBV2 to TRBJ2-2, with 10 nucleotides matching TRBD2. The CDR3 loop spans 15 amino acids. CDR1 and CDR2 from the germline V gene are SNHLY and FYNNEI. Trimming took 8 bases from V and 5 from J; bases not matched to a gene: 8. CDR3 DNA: TGTGCCAGCCGATTACGGACTAGCGGAACCGGGGAGCTGTTTTTT. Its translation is CASRLRTSGTGELFF.

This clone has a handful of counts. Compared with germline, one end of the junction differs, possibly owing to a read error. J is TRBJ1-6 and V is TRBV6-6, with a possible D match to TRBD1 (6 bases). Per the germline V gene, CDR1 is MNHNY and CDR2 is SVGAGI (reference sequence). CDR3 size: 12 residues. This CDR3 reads CASSSMTGPSDF. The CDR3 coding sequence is TGTGCCAGCAGTTCGATGACAGGCCCTTCTGACTTT.

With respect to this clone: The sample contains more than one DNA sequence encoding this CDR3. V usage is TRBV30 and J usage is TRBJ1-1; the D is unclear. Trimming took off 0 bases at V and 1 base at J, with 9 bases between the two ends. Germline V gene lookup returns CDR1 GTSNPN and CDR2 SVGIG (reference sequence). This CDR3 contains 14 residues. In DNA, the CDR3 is TGTGCCTGGAGTGTACTAGGTGGGAACACTGAAGCTTTCTTT. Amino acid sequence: CAWSVLGGNTEAFF. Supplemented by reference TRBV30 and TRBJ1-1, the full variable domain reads SQTIHQWPATLVQPVGSPLSLECTVEGTSNPNLYWYRQAAGRGLQLLFYSVGIGQISSEVPQNLSASRPQDRQFILSSKKLLLSDSGFYLCAWSVLGGNTEAFFGQGTRLTVV.

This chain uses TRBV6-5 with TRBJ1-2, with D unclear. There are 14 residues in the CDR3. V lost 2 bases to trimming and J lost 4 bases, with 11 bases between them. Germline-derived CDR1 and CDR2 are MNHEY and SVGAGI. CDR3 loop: CASSYEVTIYGYTF. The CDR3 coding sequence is TGTGCCAGCAGTTACGAGGTGACAATCTATGGCTACACCTTC.

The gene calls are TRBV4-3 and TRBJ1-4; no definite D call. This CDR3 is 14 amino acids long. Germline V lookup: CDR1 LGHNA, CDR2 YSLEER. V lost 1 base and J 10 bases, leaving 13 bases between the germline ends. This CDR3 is CASSQAMTKGKLFF. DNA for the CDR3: TGCGCCAGCAGCCAAGCCATGACCAAGGGAAAACTGTTTTTT.

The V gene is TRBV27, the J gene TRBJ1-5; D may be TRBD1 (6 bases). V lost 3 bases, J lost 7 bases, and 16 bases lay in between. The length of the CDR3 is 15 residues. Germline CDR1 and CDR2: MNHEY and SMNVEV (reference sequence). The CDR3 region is CASSFLKTGLQPQHF. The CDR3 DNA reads TGTGCCAGCAGTTTCCTTAAAACAGGGCTCCAGCCCCAGCATTTT.

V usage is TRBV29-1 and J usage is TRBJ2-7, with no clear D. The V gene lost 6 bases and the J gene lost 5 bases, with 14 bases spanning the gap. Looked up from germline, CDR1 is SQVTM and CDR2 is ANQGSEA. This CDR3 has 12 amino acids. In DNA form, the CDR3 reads TGCAGCGTCCCAATAGGTCGGGACGAGCAGTACTTC. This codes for CSVPIGRDEQYF.

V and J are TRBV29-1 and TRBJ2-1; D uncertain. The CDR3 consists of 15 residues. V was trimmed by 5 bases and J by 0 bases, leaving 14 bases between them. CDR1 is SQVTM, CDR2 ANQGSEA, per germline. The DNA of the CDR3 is TGCAGCGTTTCCCCCCTCCAAAGCTCCTACAATGAGCAGTTCTTC. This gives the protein CSVSPLQSSYNEQFF.

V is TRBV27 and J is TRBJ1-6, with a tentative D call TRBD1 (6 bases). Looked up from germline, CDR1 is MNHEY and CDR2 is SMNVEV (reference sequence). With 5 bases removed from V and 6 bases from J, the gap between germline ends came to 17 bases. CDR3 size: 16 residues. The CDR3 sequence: CASSQSSGTPNSPLHF. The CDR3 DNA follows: TGTGCCAGCAGTCAATCCTCCGGGACACCTAATTCACCCCTCCACTTT.

The CDR3: CAWSLPGRSNEKLFF. CDR3 bases: TGTGCCTGGAGTCTACCGGGACGGTCAAATGAAAAACTGTTTTTT. The chain recombines TRBV30 with TRBJ1-4, with D perhaps matching TRBD1 (5 bases). CDR1 is GTSNPN and CDR2 is SVGIG in the germline V gene (reference sequence). The CDR3 is made up of 15 amino acids. Deletions cut 2 bases from V and 5 bases from J, with 15 bases between.

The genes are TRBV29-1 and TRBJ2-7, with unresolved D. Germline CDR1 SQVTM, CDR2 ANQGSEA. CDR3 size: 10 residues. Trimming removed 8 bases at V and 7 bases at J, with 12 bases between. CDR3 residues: CSFWDGEQYF. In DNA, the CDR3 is TGCAGCTTTTGGGATGGAGAGCAGTACTTC.

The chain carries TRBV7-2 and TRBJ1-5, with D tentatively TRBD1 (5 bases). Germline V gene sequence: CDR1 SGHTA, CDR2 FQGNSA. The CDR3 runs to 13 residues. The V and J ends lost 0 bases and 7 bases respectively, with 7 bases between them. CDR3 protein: CASSLAEGQPQHF. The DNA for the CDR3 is TGTGCCAGCAGCTTAGCGGAGGGGCAGCCCCAGCATTTT.

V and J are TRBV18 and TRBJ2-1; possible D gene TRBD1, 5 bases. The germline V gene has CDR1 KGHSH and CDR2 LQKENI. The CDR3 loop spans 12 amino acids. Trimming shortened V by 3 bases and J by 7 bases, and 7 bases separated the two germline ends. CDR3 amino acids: CASSPTANEQFF. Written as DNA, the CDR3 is TGTGCCAGCTCACCGACAGCGAATGAGCAGTTCTTC.

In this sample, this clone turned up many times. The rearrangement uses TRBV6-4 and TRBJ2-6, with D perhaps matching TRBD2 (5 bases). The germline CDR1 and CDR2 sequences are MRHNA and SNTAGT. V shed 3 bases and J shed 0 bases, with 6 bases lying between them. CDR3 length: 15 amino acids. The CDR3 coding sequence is TGTGCCAGCAGTGAACGGGACTCTGGGGCCAACGTCCTGACTTTC. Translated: CASSERDSGANVLTF.

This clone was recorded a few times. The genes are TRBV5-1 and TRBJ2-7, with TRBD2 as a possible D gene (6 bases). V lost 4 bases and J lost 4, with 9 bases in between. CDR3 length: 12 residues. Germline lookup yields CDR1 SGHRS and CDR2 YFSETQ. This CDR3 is CASSAGGYEQYF. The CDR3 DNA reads TGCGCCAGCAGCGCTGGAGGGTACGAGCAGTACTTC.

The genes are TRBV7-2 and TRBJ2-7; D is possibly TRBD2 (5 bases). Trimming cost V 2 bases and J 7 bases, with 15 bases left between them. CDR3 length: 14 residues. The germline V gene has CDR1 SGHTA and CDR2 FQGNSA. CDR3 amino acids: CASSLKASSLEQYF. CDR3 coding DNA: TGTGCCAGCAGCTTAAAGGCTAGCTCCCTTGAGCAGTACTTC.

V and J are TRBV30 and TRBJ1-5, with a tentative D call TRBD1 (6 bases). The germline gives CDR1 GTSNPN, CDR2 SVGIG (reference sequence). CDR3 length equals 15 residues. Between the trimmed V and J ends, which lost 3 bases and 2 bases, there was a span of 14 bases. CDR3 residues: CAWRKGDKGNQPQHF. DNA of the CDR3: TGTGCCTGGAGAAAGGGGGACAAGGGCAATCAGCCCCAGCATTTT.

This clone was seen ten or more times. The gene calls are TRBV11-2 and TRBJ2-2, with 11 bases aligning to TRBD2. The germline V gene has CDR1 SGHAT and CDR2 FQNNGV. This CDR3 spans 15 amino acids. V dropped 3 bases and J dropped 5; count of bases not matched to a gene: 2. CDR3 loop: CASSLASGGTGELFF. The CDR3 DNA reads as TGTGCCAGCAGCTTGGCTAGCGGGGGGACCGGGGAGCTGTTTTTT.

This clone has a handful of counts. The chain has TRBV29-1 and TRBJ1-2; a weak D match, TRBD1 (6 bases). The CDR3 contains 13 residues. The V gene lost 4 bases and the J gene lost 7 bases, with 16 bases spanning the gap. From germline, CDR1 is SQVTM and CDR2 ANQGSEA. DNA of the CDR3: TGCAGCGTTGCCCGGGACAACAAGGGTGGCTACACCTTC. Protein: CSVARDNKGGYTF.

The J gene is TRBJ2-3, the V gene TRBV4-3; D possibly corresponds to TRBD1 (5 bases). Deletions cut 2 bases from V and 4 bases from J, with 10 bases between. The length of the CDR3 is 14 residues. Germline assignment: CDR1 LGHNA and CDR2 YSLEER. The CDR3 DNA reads TGCGCCAGCAGCCAAAGCAGGGTCTCAGATACGCAGTATTTT. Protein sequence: CASSQSRVSDTQYF.